A selection of T cell receptor beta chains follows, all from one sample in a study of PD-1 blockade in mismatch repair-deficient tumors. Clones were sequenced by immunoSEQ multiplex PCR, and TCRdb holds only the in-frame ones, with some missing. Among some 51,000 clones listed, about 84% were seen once. Sequenced here: peripheral blood, sampled around 19 weeks after starting pembrolizumab. These TCRs come from an adult with mismatch repair-deficient cancer. Both conserved end residues are part of each CDR3. The D gene is left open where the match is weak. Expanded clones get a size class; other rows say once, few or many, or leave the size out.

-	TRBV27	TRBD2	TRBJ2-1	TGTGCCAGCATATACACCGGGACTAGCGGTTACAATGAGCAGTTCTTC	CASIYTGTSGYNEQFF
-	TRBV6-5	TRBD1	TRBJ1-4	TGTGCCAGCAGGACGGGACAGGGAAGTGAAAAACTGTTTTTT	CASRTGQGSEKLFF
few	TRBV30	-	TRBJ1-2	TGTGCCTGGAGAGACAGAAACCACTATGGCTACACCTTC	CAWRDRNHYGYTF
-	TRBV19	-	TRBJ1-1	TGTGCCAGTAGTATTTGGCCAGGGAACACTGAAGCTTTCTTT	CASSIWPGNTEAFF
-	TRBV6-5	TRBD2	TRBJ2-2	TGTGCCAGCAGTCGAAGCGGGAGGGGCACCGGGGAGCTGTTTTTT	CASSRSGRGTGELFF
-	TRBV9	-	TRBJ2-1	TGTGCCAGCAGCATTACAGGGGAGGCTCACAATGAGCAGTTCTTC	CASSITGEAHNEQFF
-	TRBV19	-	TRBJ1-1	TGTGCCAGTACCTCGACCCTGAACACTGAAGCTTTCTTT	CASTSTLNTEAFF
-	TRBV7-2	TRBD2	TRBJ2-5	TGTGCCAGCAGCTTAGGGTACGGCGGGAGACAAGAGACCCAGTACTTC	CASSLGYGGRQETQYF
-	TRBV10-2	TRBD1	TRBJ1-5	TGCGCCAGCAGTACGGACAGGGGTGGCAATCAGCCCCAGCATTTT	CASSTDRGGNQPQHF
-	TRBV5-4	TRBD2	TRBJ2-1	TGTGCCAGCAGCGGGGGAGGGAGAGGTTTATTCAATGAGCAGTTCTTC	CASSGGGRGLFNEQFF
-	TRBV27	-	TRBJ1-1	TGTGCCAGCAGTTTATTCGGGAGGAGCACTGAAGCTTTCTTT	CASSLFGRSTEAFF
-	TRBV6-1	-	TRBJ2-1	TGTGCCAGCATCCTAGGGTCCTCCTACAATGAGCAGTTCTTC	CASILGSSYNEQFF
once	TRBV7-2	TRBD1	TRBJ2-3	TGTGCCAGCAGCACGACAGGGTGGTCTGGCACAGATACGCAGTATTTT	CASSTTGWSGTDTQYF
once	TRBV6-5	-	TRBJ2-1	TGTGCCAGCAGAAAGGGGAGTAGCGATGGCAATGAGCAGTTCTTC	CASRKGSSDGNEQFF
-	TRBV4-1	-	TRBJ2-1	TGCGCCAGCAGCCAAGATTCAGCGAGCTCCTACAATGAGCAGTTCTTC	CASSQDSASSYNEQFF
-	TRBV7-9	-	TRBJ1-1	TGTGCCAGCAGCCCAGGAACAAACACTGAAGCTTTCTTT	CASSPGTNTEAFF
-	TRBV15	-	TRBJ1-1	TGTGCCACCAGCAGAGACAGAGGGGGTCACACTGAAGCTTTCTTT	CATSRDRGGHTEAFF
-	TRBV29-1	TRBD2	TRBJ2-7	TGCAGCGTACCCACGGGGGGTAGCTCCTACGAGCAGTACTTC	CSVPTGGSSYEQYF
-	TRBV4-2	-	TRBJ1-3	TGTGCCAGCAGCCAAGATACCGGCACATTCTCTGGAAACACCATATATTTT	CASSQDTGTFSGNTIYF
-	TRBV7-2	-	TRBJ2-2	TGTGCCAGCAGCTTATTAAGCCTGAACACCGGGGAGCTGTTTTTT	CASSLLSLNTGELFF
few	TRBV12-5	-	TRBJ1-5	TGTGCTAGTGGTTTTCGGGAGCCCCAGCATTTT	CASGFREPQHF
-	TRBV27	-	TRBJ2-7	TGTGCCAGCAGTCTTGGGGTAGGAGACTCCTGCGAGCAGTACTTC	CASSLGVGDSCEQYF
-	TRBV28	-	TRBJ1-5	TGTGCCAGCAGTCTTCAGCCCCAGCATTTT	CASSLQPQHF
few	TRBV7-2	TRBD1	TRBJ2-5	TGTGCCAGCAGCCCCAAGACAGGGGGTAAAGAGACCCAGTACTTC	CASSPKTGGKETQYF
few	TRBV14	-	TRBJ1-1	TGTGCCAGCAGCCAAGATCCCCCAGGGAAAGGGAAAGCTTTCTTT	CASSQDPPGKGKAFF
few	TRBV4-2	-	TRBJ2-1	TGTGCCAGCAGCCAGCGGATAGGGGATTACAATGAGCAGTTCTTC	CASSQRIGDYNEQFF
-	TRBV11-2	-	TRBJ2-1	TGTGCCAGCAGCTTAACGTACAATGAGCAGTTCTTC	CASSLTYNEQFF
-	TRBV27	TRBD1	TRBJ1-1	TGTGCCAGCAGTTACACTACAGGGGAGGCAGCTTTCTTT	CASSYTTGEAAFF
-	TRBV28	TRBD1	TRBJ2-1	TGTGCCAGCAGTGGGACAGGGAGGTACAATGAGCAGTTCTTC	CASSGTGRYNEQFF
-	TRBV9	-	TRBJ1-2	TGTGCCAGCAGCGTAGATTGGGACGGGACACTTAACTATGGCTACACCTTC	CASSVDWDGTLNYGYTF
-	TRBV13	TRBD2	TRBJ2-1	TGTGCCAGCAGCTTGGATGGACTAGCGGGAACCGTCTACAATGAGCAGTTCTTC	CASSLDGLAGTVYNEQFF
-	TRBV5-6	TRBD2	TRBJ2-3	TGTGCCAGCAGACTAGCGGGAGACACAGATACGCAGTATTTT	CASRLAGDTDTQYF
once	TRBV5-5	TRBD2	TRBJ2-5	TGTGCCAGCAGACGACTAGCGGGAGGGCCGGGAGAGACCCAGTACTTC	CASRRLAGGPGETQYF
few	TRBV9	-	TRBJ2-7	TGTGCCAGCAGCGTAGGGGAGGGGGACGGAAGGTACTTC	CASSVGEGDGRYF
-	TRBV19	-	TRBJ2-3	TGTGCCAGTAGTTCCGGGACTCTTACAGATACGCAGTATTTT	CASSSGTLTDTQYF
-	TRBV6-5	TRBD1	TRBJ2-3	TGTGCCAGCAGCTCAGGGGGAACTAGCACAGATACGCAGTATTTT	CASSSGGTSTDTQYF
-	TRBV6-6	-	TRBJ2-1	TGTGCCAGCAGTTGGGGTAGGGAGTACAATGAGCAGTTCTTC	CASSWGREYNEQFF
-	TRBV5-4	TRBD2	TRBJ2-3	TGTGCCAGCAGTTCTGATCGGGGTAGCGGGAGGGCGGATACGCAGTATTTT	CASSSDRGSGRADTQYF
-	TRBV12-5	-	TRBJ2-5	TGTGCTAGTGGTTTGGTACTATTTGGCCAGGGGAGACTTCAAGAGACCCAGTACTTC	CASGLVLFGQGRLQETQYF
-	TRBV19	TRBD2	TRBJ2-2	TGTGCCAGTAGTATAGGGGCTCCGGGACTAGCGGGGGGGTACACCGGGGAGCTGTTTTTT	CASSIGAPGLAGGYTGELFF
-	TRBV30	-	TRBJ2-2	TGTGCCTGGAGTAAGAGAGCGAACACCGGGGAGCTGTTTTTT	CAWSKRANTGELFF
few	TRBV2	-	TRBJ2-2	TGTGCCAGCAGAATTAGGAGGGGGCAAACCGGGGAGCTGTTTTTT	CASRIRRGQTGELFF
-	TRBV6-5	-	TRBJ2-2	TGTGCCAGCAGTTCCCCGCCCCTGAACACCGGGGAGCTGTTTTTT	CASSSPPLNTGELFF